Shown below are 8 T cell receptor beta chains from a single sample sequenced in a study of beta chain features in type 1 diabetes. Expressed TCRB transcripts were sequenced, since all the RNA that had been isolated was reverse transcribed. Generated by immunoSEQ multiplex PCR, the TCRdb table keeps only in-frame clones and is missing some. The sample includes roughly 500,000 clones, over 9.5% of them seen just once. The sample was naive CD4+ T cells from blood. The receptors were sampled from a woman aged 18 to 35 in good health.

The DNA of the CDR3 is TGTGCCAGCAGAAACCGGGCTGATGGGAACAATGAGCAGTTCTTC. Its protein product is CASRNRADGNNEQFF. The chain uses TRBV6-6 and TRBJ2-1; D not resolved. Trimming cost V 6 bases and J 5 bases, with 17 bases left between them. The CDR3 runs 15 residues. Per germline, CDR1 MNHNY and CDR2 SVGAGI (reference sequence).

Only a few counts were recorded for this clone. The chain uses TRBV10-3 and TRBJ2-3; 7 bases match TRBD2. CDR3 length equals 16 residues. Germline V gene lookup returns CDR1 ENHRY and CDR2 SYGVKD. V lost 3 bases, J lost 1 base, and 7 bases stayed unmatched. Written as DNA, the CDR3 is TGTGCCATCAGTGACCCCGGACGGGGGGGCACAGATACGCAGTATTTT. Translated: CAISDPGRGGTDTQYF.

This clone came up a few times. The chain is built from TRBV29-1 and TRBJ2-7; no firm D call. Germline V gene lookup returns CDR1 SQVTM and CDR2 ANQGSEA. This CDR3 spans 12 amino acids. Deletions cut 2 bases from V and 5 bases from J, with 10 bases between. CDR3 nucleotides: TGCAGCGTTGAACAGTTTCCGGACGAGCAGTACTTC. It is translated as CSVEQFPDEQYF.

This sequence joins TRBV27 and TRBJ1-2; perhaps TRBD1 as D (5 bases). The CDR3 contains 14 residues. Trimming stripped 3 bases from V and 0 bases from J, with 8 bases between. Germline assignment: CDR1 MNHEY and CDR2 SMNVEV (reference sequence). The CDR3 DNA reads TGTGCCAGCAGTTTCCGACAGACTAACTATGGCTACACCTTC. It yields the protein CASSFRQTNYGYTF.

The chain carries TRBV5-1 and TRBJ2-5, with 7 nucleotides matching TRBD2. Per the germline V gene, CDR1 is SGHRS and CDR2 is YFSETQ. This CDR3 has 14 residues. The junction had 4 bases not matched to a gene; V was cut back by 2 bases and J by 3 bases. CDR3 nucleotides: TGCGCCAGCAGCTTATTCAGCGGGGAAGAGACCCAGTACTTC. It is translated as CASSLFSGEETQYF. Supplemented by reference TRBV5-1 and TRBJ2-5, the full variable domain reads KAGVTQTPRYLIKTRGQQVTLSCSPISGHRSVSWYQQTPGQGLQFLFEYFSETQRNKGNFPGRFSGRQFSNSRSEMNVSTLELGDSALYLCASSLFSGEETQYFGPGTRLLVL.

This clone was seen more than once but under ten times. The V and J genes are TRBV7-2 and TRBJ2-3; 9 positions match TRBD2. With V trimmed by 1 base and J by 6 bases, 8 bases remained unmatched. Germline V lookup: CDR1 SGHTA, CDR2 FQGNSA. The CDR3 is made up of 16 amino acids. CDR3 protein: CASSLVGAGGGDTQYF. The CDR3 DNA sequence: TGTGCCAGCAGCTTAGTGGGTGCGGGAGGGGGCGATACGCAGTATTTT.

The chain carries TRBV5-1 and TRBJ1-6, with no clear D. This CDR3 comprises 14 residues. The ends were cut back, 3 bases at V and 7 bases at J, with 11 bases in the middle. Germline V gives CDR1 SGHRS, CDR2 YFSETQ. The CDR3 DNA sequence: TGCGCCAGCAGCTCGACGGTGGGGAATTCACCCCTCCACTTT. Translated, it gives CASSSTVGNSPLHF.

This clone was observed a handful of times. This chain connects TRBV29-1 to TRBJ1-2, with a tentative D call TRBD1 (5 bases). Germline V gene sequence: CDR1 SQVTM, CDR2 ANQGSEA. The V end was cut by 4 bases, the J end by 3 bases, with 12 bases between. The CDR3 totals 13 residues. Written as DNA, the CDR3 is TGCAGCGTTGTTGAGCCGGGGGACTATGGCTACACCTTC. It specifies CSVVEPGDYGYTF.